These 18 T cell receptor beta chains were all obtained from the same sample, sequenced in a study of blood T cell repertoires in COVID-19. Sequencing used immunoSEQ multiplex PCR; TCRdb keeps in-frame clones, though not all of them. The sample contains more than 150,000 clones, almost 85% of which appear only once. Sequenced input: peripheral blood. These receptors were collected from a man aged 18 to 29 with active or convalescent COVID-19.

The J gene is TRBJ2-7, the V gene TRBV19; TRBD1 matches at 10 bases. Looked up from germline, CDR1 is LNHDA and CDR2 is SQIVND (reference sequence). There are 14 residues in the CDR3. V trimming: 3 bases; J trimming: 3 bases; junction bases outside the gene matches: 2. Here the CDR3 DNA reads TGTGCCAGTAGTATGGGACAGGGGATCTACGAGCAGTACTTC. The encoded protein is CASSMGQGIYEQYF.

The rearrangement joins TRBV5-1 to TRBJ2-5; 8 bases fit TRBD2. The CDR3 is made up of 14 amino acids. Trimming at V came to 6 bases and at J to 2 bases, leaving 6 bases not matched to a gene. Per the germline V gene, CDR1 is SGHRS and CDR2 is YFSETQ. CDR3 nucleotides: TGCGCCAGCAACCCCACTAGCGGACAAGAGACCCAGTACTTC. It translates to CASNPTSGQETQYF.

The chain joins TRBV19 to TRBJ1-2; D is undetermined. The CDR3 contains 12 residues. Trimming removed 10 bases at V and 2 bases at J, with 11 bases between. Germline V lookup: CDR1 LNHDA, CDR2 SQIVND (reference sequence). CDR3 bases: TGTGCCACCCGAGGGAGAAACTATGGCTACACCTTC. Amino acid sequence: CATRGRNYGYTF.

The chain uses TRBV6-1 and TRBJ1-5; D is perhaps TRBD1 (5 bases). Trimming stripped 0 bases from V and 4 bases from J, with 7 bases between. Looked up from germline, CDR1 is MNHNS and CDR2 is SASEGT. The CDR3 sequence is 14 residues long. CDR3 bases: TGTGCCAGCAGTGAAGCGCGGGGGAATCAGCCCCAGCATTTT. This sequence encodes CASSEARGNQPQHF.

This sequence joins TRBV28 and TRBJ1-5; 7 positions agree with TRBD1. This CDR3 is 15 amino acids long. CDR1 is MDHEN, CDR2 SYDVKM, per germline. V gave up 3 bases and J gave up 3 bases; unmatched junction bases: 5. CDR3 DNA: TGTGCCAGCAGTTTGACAGGGACCAACAATCAGCCCCAGCATTTT. It codes for CASSLTGTNNQPQHF.

CDR3 bases: TGTGCCAGCAGTTTAGGGACTCAAAGCTCCTACAATGAGCAGTTCTTC. Amino acids: CASSLGTQSSYNEQFF. This chain joins TRBV28 and TRBJ2-1, with D maybe TRBD2 (6 bases). The CDR3 covers 16 residues. Per the germline V gene, CDR1 is MDHEN and CDR2 is SYDVKM. V lost 2 bases and J 0 bases, leaving 11 bases between the germline ends.

V and J are TRBV6-5 and TRBJ2-7; D possibly corresponds to TRBD1 (6 bases). The CDR3 runs 14 residues. Germline assignment: CDR1 MNHEY and CDR2 SVGAGI. V lost 6 bases, J lost 6 bases, and 18 bases lay in between. The DNA of the CDR3 is TGTGCCAGCAGGCTAACAGGGAAGGGGGTCGAGCAGTACTTC. This encodes CASRLTGKGVEQYF.

The V and J genes are TRBV6-5 and TRBJ1-2; tentatively, D is TRBD1 (6 bases). The germline V and J ends were trimmed by 10 bases and 4 bases, with 10 bases remaining between them. Germline V lookup: CDR1 MNHEY, CDR2 SVGAGI. CDR3 length: 11 amino acids. CDR3 bases: TGTGCCACGCTCAGGGGCTATGGCTACACCTTC. Residues: CATLRGYGYTF.

V usage is TRBV7-8 and J usage is TRBJ2-7; 9 positions match TRBD1. The CDR3 sequence is 15 residues long. Trimming at V came to 5 bases and at J to 2 bases, leaving 7 bases not matched to a gene. CDR1 and CDR2 from the germline V gene are SGHVS and FQNEAQ. Here the CDR3 reads CASSRTGTGTYEQYF. Written as DNA, the CDR3 is TGTGCCAGCAGCCGAACCGGGACAGGGACCTACGAGCAGTACTTC.

CDR3 amino acids: CASSLTGGNYNSPLHF. CDR3 nucleotide sequence: TGTGCCAGCAGCTTGACAGGGGGCAACTATAATTCACCCCTCCACTTT. The chain recombines TRBV7-9 with TRBJ1-6; 10 bases map to TRBD1. The CDR3 loop spans 16 amino acids. The ends lost 3 bases at V and 3 bases at J; junction bases unmatched: 2. The germline gives CDR1 SEHNR, CDR2 FQNEAQ (reference sequence).

This sequence joins TRBV12-3 or TRBV12-4 and TRBJ1-2, with TRBD1 matching 8 bases. The CDR3 consists of 13 residues. V dropped 10 bases and J dropped 5; count of bases not matched to a gene: 9. The chain's CDR3 is CATSDRAGYGYTF. The CDR3 DNA follows: TGTGCCACCTCGGACAGGGCGGGGTATGGCTACACCTTC.

The chain employs TRBV29-1 and TRBJ1-1, with D maybe TRBD1 (5 bases). CDR3 length equals 13 residues. The V end was cut by 2 bases, the J end by 1 base, with 8 bases between. Per the germline V gene, CDR1 is SQVTM and CDR2 is ANQGSEA. This CDR3 is CSVEWGQNTEAFF. CDR3 DNA: TGCAGCGTTGAATGGGGCCAGAACACTGAAGCTTTCTTT.

This rearrangement joins TRBV3-1 (or the pseudogene TRBV3-2) to TRBJ1-6; D call uncertain. This CDR3 has 13 residues. With 4 bases removed from V and 13 bases from J, the gap between germline ends came to 14 bases. Germline V gene lookup returns CDR1 LGHDT and CDR2 YNNKEL (reference sequence). The DNA of the CDR3 is TGTGCCAGCAGCCCCCGACAAGACGGTCCCCTCCACTTT. Amino acid sequence: CASSPRQDGPLHF.

The CDR3, as DNA: TGTGCCAGCAGCAAGGGACTAGCGGGGTCGACGAGCACAGATACGCAGTATTTT. Its protein product is CASSKGLAGSTSTDTQYF. The V call is TRBV21-1, the J call TRBJ2-3; TRBD2, as called in the table, went unchecked against the DNA. TRBV21-1 is a pseudogene locus. The CDR3 runs 18 residues.

The chain is built from TRBV27 and TRBJ1-4, with 7 bases lining up with TRBD1. This CDR3 region has 18 residues. The germline CDR1 and CDR2 sequences are MNHEY and SMNVEV (reference sequence). V lost 0 bases to trimming and J lost 8 bases; unmatched junction nucleotides: 15. CDR3 nucleotides: TGTGCCAGCAGTTTATCAGGGGGCTCCCCTCGGCTCCGAGAAAAACTGTTTTTT. It encodes CASSLSGGSPRLREKLFF.

The rearrangement links TRBV18 to TRBJ2-7, with 10 bases fitting TRBD1. CDR3 length: 14 residues. CDR1 is KGHSH, CDR2 LQKENI, per germline. V lost 6 bases, J lost 4 bases, and 6 bases stayed unmatched. CDR3 residues: CASSQGDRGYEQYF. For the CDR3, the DNA is TGTGCCAGCTCCCAAGGGGACAGGGGTTACGAGCAGTACTTC. The whole variable domain, filled in from reference TRBV18 and TRBJ2-7, reads NAGVMQNPRHLVRRRGQEARLRCSPMKGHSHVYWYRQLPEEGLKFMVYLQKENIIDESGMPKERFSAEFPKEGPSILRIQQVVRGDSAAYFCASSQGDRGYEQYFGPGTRLTVT.

This clone was seen only a few times. The gene calls are TRBV6-2 or TRBV6-3 and TRBJ2-7, with 8 bases fitting TRBD1. CDR3 length: 16 residues. With 2 bases clipped from V and 5 bases from J, the junction kept 11 bases outside the gene matches. Per germline, CDR1 MNHEY and CDR2 SVGEGT. In DNA, the CDR3 is TGTGCCAGCAGTTACATTCGGACAGGGCAAAGCCACGAGCAGTACTTC. Encoded protein: CASSYIRTGQSHEQYF.

The chain links TRBV3-1 (or the pseudogene TRBV3-2) to TRBJ2-4, with 10 positions matching TRBD1. This CDR3 spans 14 amino acids. With 4 bases clipped from V and 7 bases from J, the junction kept 4 bases outside the gene matches. The germline CDR1 and CDR2 sequences are LGHDT and YNNKEL (reference sequence). CDR3 sequence: CASSLWDRGNIQYF. In DNA, the CDR3 is TGTGCCAGCAGCCTATGGGACAGGGGTAACATTCAGTACTTC.